This T cell receptor beta chain was identified in a study of tumor-infiltrating lymphocytes in oesophageal squamous cell carcinoma. TCRdb ran MiXCR on the PCR reads and lists one entry per CDR3 protein. The sample lists tens of thousands of distinct CDR3 sequences; roughly 32% were seen once. Germline V gives CDR1 SEHNR, CDR2 FQNEAQ (reference sequence). The CDR3 spans 14 residues. The V and J ends lost 5 bases and 5 bases respectively, with 12 bases between them. This clonotype is judged medium-sized. This TCR came from a female donor with esophageal squamous cell carcinoma. The sequenced material came from esophageal tumor tissue. This chain connects TRBV7-9 to TRBJ2-2, with no clear D. CDR3 region: CASSPTVRTGELFF. Written as DNA, the CDR3 is TGTGCCAGCAGCCCGACGGTTAGGACCGGGGAGCTGTTTTTT.